Listed below are T cell receptor beta chains from one sample, sequenced in a study of blood T cell repertoires in COVID-19. Repertoires were generated with immunoSEQ multiplex PCR, while TCRdb's copy carries only in-frame clones and drops some. This sample carries roughly 430,000 clones, roughly 90% of them seen once, and the ten largest clones take around 1.9%. Sequencing was carried out using PBMCs or T cells enriched from blood (not recorded which). The origin of the receptors is a woman in her forties with acute COVID-19. The CDR3 runs from the conserved cysteine through the conserved F or W. The order of the fields is J gene, D gene, clone size, V gene, CDR3 DNA, CDR3 protein. D genes are given only for firm matches. Clone size is stated in some rows and not others, as once, few, many or a class when expanded.

TRBJ2-2 | - | - | TRBV5-1 | TGCGCCAGCAGCTTGCAGGGGACCGGGGAGCTGTTTTTT | CASSLQGTGELFF
TRBJ2-2 | - | - | TRBV11-2 | TGTGCCAGCACCAGGGTCACCGGGGAGCTGTTTTTT | CASTRVTGELFF
TRBJ1-2 | - | - | TRBV7-9 | TGTGCCAGCAGCTCAGAGACGTTACAGAATGGCTACACCTTC | CASSSETLQNGYTF
TRBJ2-3 | - | - | TRBV7-9 | TGTGCCAGCAGCCCCATAGCGTCCCGAAGCACAGATACGCAGTATTTT | CASSPIASRSTDTQYF
TRBJ2-2 | TRBD1 | few | TRBV5-1 | TGCGCCAGCAGCTCGACAGGGTCGGGCACCGGGGAGCTGTTTTTT | CASSSTGSGTGELFF
TRBJ1-1 | - | - | TRBV5-5 | TGTGCCAGCAGCTTGCATCAGGGCTTTTACACTGAAGCTTTCTTT | CASSLHQGFYTEAFF
TRBJ2-3 | TRBD2 | once | TRBV30 | TGTGCCTGGAGACTAGCGGGGGTTTCGGATACGCAGTATTTT | CAWRLAGVSDTQYF
TRBJ2-3 | - | once | TRBV24-1 | TGTGCCACCAGTGATTTTTGGAGGCTGAGCACAGATACGCAGTATTTT | CATSDFWRLSTDTQYF
TRBJ2-5 | - | - | TRBV2 | TGTGCCAGCAGAACTGCGGAGACCCAGTACTTC | CASRTAETQYF
TRBJ2-1 | - | - | TRBV18 | TGTGCCAGCTCAGAGGACAGCTACAATGAGCAGTTCTTC | CASSEDSYNEQFF
TRBJ1-2 | TRBD1 | once | TRBV19 | TGTGCCAGTAGCTCCGACAGGGAAAACGGCTACACCTTC | CASSSDRENGYTF
TRBJ2-7 | - | - | TRBV23-1 | TGCGCCAGCAGTCATCGAAGGAAGAGGCACCACTCCTACGAGCAGTACTTC | CASSHRRKRHHSYEQYF
TRBJ2-1 | - | - | TRBV28 | TGTGCCAGCAGTCTTTACAGGAGATCCTACAATGAGCAGTTCTTC | CASSLYRRSYNEQFF
TRBJ1-1 | TRBD1 | - | TRBV6-6 | TGTGCCAGCATTGACAGGGGCGAGACTGAAGCTTTCTTT | CASIDRGETEAFF
TRBJ1-2 | - | - | TRBV3-1/TRBV3-2 | TGTGCCAGCAGCCCCCCCGGTCGGGAGTACTATGGCTACACCTTC | CASSPPGREYYGYTF
TRBJ2-3 | TRBD2 | - | TRBV5-1 | TGCGCCAGCAGCTCCGGACTAGCGGGCCCCTCAACAGATACGCAGTATTTT | CASSSGLAGPSTDTQYF
TRBJ2-1 | - | - | TRBV29-1 | TGCAGCGTTGAGGGGGGACAGTACTATGAGCAGTTCTTC | CSVEGGQYYEQFF
TRBJ2-1 | TRBD1 | - | TRBV18 | TGTGCCAGCTCACCCCTCACCGGGACAGGGAAGGGTGAGCAGTTCTTC | CASSPLTGTGKGEQFF
TRBJ2-3 | - | - | TRBV5-4 | TGTGCCAGCAGCCTTACCCTAGGTACGCAGTATTTT | CASSLTLGTQYF
TRBJ1-4 | - | - | TRBV7-2 | TGTGCCAGCAGCTTATCGGGGACACTCAATGAAAAACTGTTTTTT | CASSLSGTLNEKLFF
TRBJ1-2 | - | - | TRBV19 | TGTGCCAGTCTCGGTCCGAACTATGGCTACACCTTC | CASLGPNYGYTF
TRBJ1-4 | - | - | TRBV5-1 | TGCGCCAGCAGCTTGATGGGATCAGGGGCGCATGAAAAACTGTTTTTT | CASSLMGSGAHEKLFF
TRBJ2-2 | TRBD2 | once | TRBV19 | TGTGCCAGTAGTATATGGACTAGCTACAACACCGGGGAGCTGTTTTTT | CASSIWTSYNTGELFF
TRBJ2-7 | TRBD2 | - | TRBV11-2 | TGTGCCAGCAGCTTTGGGACTAGCTCCCGCGAGCAGTACTTC | CASSFGTSSREQYF
TRBJ1-3 | - | few | TRBV4-1 | TGCGCCAGCAGCCAAGATGCGGTCGGGGGCACCATATATTTT | CASSQDAVGGTIYF
TRBJ1-1 | - | - | TRBV19 | TGTGCCAGTAGTATAGGTGGAGAGAACACTGAAGCTTTCTTT | CASSIGGENTEAFF
TRBJ2-3 | TRBD2 | - | TRBV28 | TGTGCCAGCAGTTTACGGACTAGCGGGGGGACAGATACGCAGTATTTT | CASSLRTSGGTDTQYF
TRBJ2-5 | TRBD2 | - | TRBV5-4 | TGTGCCAGCAGCTTGGAGAGCCGGGGGGGCAGAGAGACCCAGTACTTC | CASSLESRGGRETQYF
TRBJ1-2 | - | - | TRBV12-5 | TGTGCTAGTGGTTTGGCCCCGCGGTTCCCTAACTATGGCTACACCTTC | CASGLAPRFPNYGYTF
TRBJ1-5 | - | - | TRBV6-5 | TGTGCCAGCAGTTTACTCGGGGGGCAGCCCCAGCATTTT | CASSLLGGQPQHF
TRBJ1-5 | TRBD1 | - | TRBV7-2 | TGTGCCAGCAGCGTACTAGGACAGGGGAAGGGACAGCCCCAGCATTTT | CASSVLGQGKGQPQHF
TRBJ1-4 | - | - | TRBV7-6 | TGTGCCAGCAGCTTAGCGGGGGCCTATAATGAAAAACTGTTTTTT | CASSLAGAYNEKLFF
TRBJ1-6 | TRBD1 | - | TRBV27 | TGTGCCAAGGATGGGGACAGCTATAATTCACCCCTCCACTTT | CAKDGDSYNSPLHF
TRBJ2-5 | - | once | TRBV4-2 | TGTGCCAGCAGCCACGCGGGGGCCGGGGAGACCCAGTACTTC | CASSHAGAGETQYF
TRBJ2-1 | TRBD2 | - | TRBV24-1 | TGTGCCGCCAGCCCCGGGGGGAAAAGCTCCTACAATGAGCAGTTCTTC | CAASPGGKSSYNEQFF
TRBJ1-3 | - | - | TRBV20-1 | TGCAGTGTTGCGGGAGAAAACACCATATATTTT | CSVAGENTIYF
TRBJ1-2 | - | - | TRBV4-2 | TGTGCCAGCAGCCAAGAAGCGGGGGCCTATGGCTACACCTTC | CASSQEAGAYGYTF